Described below is a single T cell receptor beta chain sequence and its context. Its antigen is undetermined. These data are taken from a study of cytomegalovirus exposure and HLA in healthy donors. About the research overall: An earlier analysis found 110 million or so unique TCR beta sequences from 150 million to 200 million T cells. Study conclusions and caveats: Earlier findings revealed that most TCR beta V segments proved productive either about 87% or about 30% of the time.

V lost 3 bases and J lost 3, with 15 bases in between. The germline V gene encodes CDR1 SGHDT and CDR2 YYEEEE. The CDR3 covers 15 residues. The PCR had 60 Vbeta and 13 Jbeta primers. The repertoire was sequenced with immunoSEQ multiplex PCR; TCRdb's copy has only in-frame clones and lacks some. This table holds some 130,000 clones. The V call is TRBV5-6, the J call TRBJ1-2; a possible D gene is TRBD1 (5 bases). Sequencing was carried out using PBMCs. This clonotype originated in a woman aged 40 to 50 in good health and CMV-seropositive. CDR3 amino acids: CASSSGTGSYYGYTF. The CDR3 DNA sequence: TGTGCCAGCAGCTCCGGAACAGGATCATACTATGGCTACACCTTC.